The next 31 T cell receptor beta chains were all read from a single sample in a study of vaccination and CD4 T cells after COVID-19. The Oncomine TCR Beta short-read assay was what sequenced the DNA obtained from cultured CD4+ T cells. TCRdb re-called the PCR reads with MiXCR, one entry per CDR3 protein. Of 20,000 to 25,000 distinct CDR3 sequences listed, around two fifths were seen once; the top ten hold approximately 12%. Treatment described: roughly 10-day PBMC culture with coronavirus spike peptide pools or control peptides (ViraFEST assay). These TCRs' antigens remain unknown. Source material: CD4+ T cells from blood, cultured in vitro. These receptors all come from a human donor who had recovered from COVID-19.

The chain links TRBV6-5 to TRBJ2-7; 9 bases are a match to TRBD1. V shed 4 bases, J shed 4 bases, and the junction held 2 bases outside the gene matches. From germline, CDR1 is MNHEY and CDR2 SVGAGI. The CDR3 extends over 13 amino acids. The chain's CDR3 is CASSWDRDYEQYF. CDR3 nucleotides: TGTGCCAGCAGTTGGGACAGGGATTACGAGCAGTACTTC.

This clonotype was counted only a few times. The chain couples TRBV19 to TRBJ2-3; a weak D match, TRBD2 (6 bases). The CDR3 has 15 amino acids. V dropped 4 bases and J dropped 1 base, with 12 bases sitting between them. Germline V gene lookup returns CDR1 LNHDA and CDR2 SQIVND (reference sequence). DNA for the CDR3: TGTGCCAGTAGTACTATAGCGGCCCGCACAGATACGCAGTATTTT. Translation: CASSTIAARTDTQYF.

This clonotype was seen only a few times. The rearrangement uses TRBV5-1 and TRBJ1-2; D gene uncertain. The length of the CDR3 is 15 residues. V gave up 4 bases and J gave up 3 bases, with 16 bases separating them. The V gene's germline CDR1 is SGHRS and CDR2 YFSETQ. This CDR3 reads CASSGGLQKDYGYTF. Here the CDR3 DNA reads TGCGCCAGCAGCGGCGGTCTCCAGAAGGACTATGGCTACACCTTC.

The chain employs TRBV7-2 and TRBJ1-5, with TRBD1 as a possible D gene (5 bases). Per germline, CDR1 SGHTA and CDR2 FQGNSA. The CDR3 consists of 13 residues. Trimming pared 5 bases from V and 7 bases from J, leaving 12 bases between. Here the CDR3 reads CASSLGAWQPQHF. The CDR3 bases are TGTGCCAGCAGCCTAGGGGCCTGGCAGCCCCAGCATTTT. The full variable domain, completed using reference TRBV7-2 and TRBJ1-5, is GAGVSQSPSNKVTEKGKDVELRCDPISGHTALYWYRQSLGQGLEFLIYFQGNSAPDKSGLPSDRFSAERTGGSVSTLTIQRTQQEDSAVYLCASSLGAWQPQHFGDGTRLSIL.

This sequence joins TRBV20-1 and TRBJ2-3, with 10 bases matching TRBD1. CDR3 size: 13 residues. CDR1 and CDR2 from the germline V gene are DFQATT and SNEGSKA (reference sequence). Unmatched junction bases numbered 1, after V lost 6 bases and J lost 1 base. The CDR3, as DNA: TGCAGTGCGGGGACAGGGGGCACAGATACGCAGTATTTT. Residues: CSAGTGGTDTQYF.

J is TRBJ2-5 and V is TRBV20-1; 10 nucleotides agree with TRBD2. V lost 1 base, J lost 7 bases, and 9 bases stayed unmatched. CDR3 length equals 15 residues. Germline-derived CDR1 and CDR2 are DFQATT and SNEGSKA (reference sequence). In nucleotides, the CDR3 is TGCAGTGCTAGAGTCCCAGCGGGGGGGCCAGGGACCCAGTACTTC. Translated: CSARVPAGGPGTQYF.

Sample share makes this clonotype medium-sized. V usage is TRBV20-1 and J usage is TRBJ1-5; D may be TRBD1 (5 bases). The CDR3 is 13 amino acids. Trimming cost V 5 bases and J 2 bases, with 10 bases left between them. Germline values: CDR1 DFQATT, CDR2 SNEGSKA (reference sequence). The DNA for the CDR3 is TGCAGTGCTTCAGGGACGGGCAATCAGCCCCAGCATTTT. Amino acid sequence: CSASGTGNQPQHF.

The rearrangement uses TRBV20-1 and TRBJ2-1; 9 nucleotides agree with TRBD2. The CDR3 has 17 residues. With V trimmed by 0 bases and J by 0 bases, 6 bases remained unmatched. Germline loops: CDR1 DFQATT, CDR2 SNEGSKA (reference sequence). The CDR3 DNA follows: TGCAGTGCTAGAGACAGGACTAGCGCGTCCTCCTACAATGAGCAGTTCTTC. It is translated as CSARDRTSASSYNEQFF.

V gene TRBV11-2 combines with J gene TRBJ2-3; D is unresolved. Germline V lookup: CDR1 SGHAT, CDR2 FQNNGV. V was trimmed by 4 bases and J by 4 bases, leaving 9 bases between them. The CDR3 is made up of 13 amino acids. The CDR3 nucleotides are TGTGCCAGCAGCTCCGCAAGTTCAGATACGCAGTATTTT. Its translation: CASSSASSDTQYF.

The rearrangement joins TRBV4-1 to TRBJ2-2; 10 positions match TRBD1. After removal of 2 bases from V and 3 bases from J, the junction contained 3 bases not matched to a gene. The CDR3 is made up of 16 amino acids. Germline V gene lookup returns CDR1 MGHRA and CDR2 YSYEKL. CDR3 sequence: CASSQPGTGDTGELFF. As DNA, the CDR3 is TGCGCCAGCAGCCAACCCGGGACAGGGGACACCGGGGAGCTGTTTTTT.

V is TRBV20-1 and J is TRBJ2-7, with TRBD1 as a possible D gene (7 bases). The germline V gene has CDR1 DFQATT and CDR2 SNEGSKA (reference sequence). The V end lost 6 bases, the J end lost 4 bases, and 19 bases lay between the germline ends. The CDR3 has 14 residues. The CDR3: CSARQGGGRYEQYF. CDR3 sequence (DNA): TGCAGTGCCAGACAGGGAGGAGGTCGGTACGAGCAGTACTTC.

V gene TRBV4-1 combines with J gene TRBJ2-5; 7 nucleotides agree with TRBD1. The CDR3 sequence is 14 residues long. From germline, CDR1 is MGHRA and CDR2 YSYEKL. V was clipped by 3 bases and J by 5 bases; unmatched bases: 6. CDR3 coding DNA: TGCGCCAGCAGCCAGAGGGGGCTGGTGGAGACCCAGTACTTC. This translates into CASSQRGLVETQYF.

This rearrangement joins TRBV21-1 to TRBJ1-1; the D call TRBD1 from the table was never checked on the DNA. TRBV21-1 is a documented pseudogene. CDR3 length: 19 residues. The DNA of the CDR3 is TGTGCCAGCAGCAAAGCCCGACGGGACAGGGTGGTGAGGAACACTGAAGCTTTCTTT. Its protein product is CASSKARRDRVVRNTEAFF.

This clonotype was detected a few times. V gene TRBV11-1 combines with J gene TRBJ1-1, with D hard to call. Germline CDR1 SGHAT, CDR2 FQDESV (reference sequence). The V end lost 1 base, the J end lost 4 bases, and 10 bases lay between the germline ends. This CDR3 has 14 amino acids. The CDR3 loop is CASSLGRGSTEAFF. In nucleotides, the CDR3 is TGTGCCAGCAGCTTAGGAAGAGGGAGCACTGAAGCTTTCTTT.

The V and J genes are TRBV27 and TRBJ2-7; D gene unclear. The length of the CDR3 is 18 residues. V lost 5 bases, J lost 3 bases, and 26 bases lay in between. Germline assignment: CDR1 MNHEY and CDR2 SMNVEV (reference sequence). The CDR3: CASSGRTRTFNLNYEQYF. CDR3 bases: TGTGCCAGCAGTGGACGGACGCGTACATTCAACCTAAACTACGAGCAGTACTTC.

The chain couples TRBV27 to TRBJ1-6; the D is unclear. Germline values: CDR1 MNHEY, CDR2 SMNVEV (reference sequence). CDR3 length equals 10 residues. Trimming shortened V by 8 bases and J by 7 bases, and 3 bases separated the two germline ends. The CDR3 loop reads CASPNSPLHF. The CDR3 DNA is TGTGCCAGCCCGAATTCACCCCTCCACTTT.

The J gene is TRBJ2-5, the V gene TRBV5-1; TRBD1 agrees at 10 bases. The V and J ends lost 3 bases and 3 bases, in that order; junction bases with no gene match: 5. The CDR3 consists of 15 residues. Germline V gene data show CDR1 as SGHRS and CDR2 as YFSETQ. CDR3 loop: CASSYETGGEETQYF. The CDR3 region has the DNA TGCGCCAGCAGCTACGAGACAGGGGGCGAAGAGACCCAGTACTTC.

This clonotype was counted between two and nine times. This chain connects TRBV7-9 to TRBJ2-5; 7 bases are shared with TRBD1. This CDR3 has 12 residues. V lost 10 bases to trimming and J lost 1 base; unmatched junction nucleotides: 3. Germline CDR1 reads SEHNR; CDR2 reads FQNEAQ (reference sequence). The CDR3 DNA follows: TGTGCCACACAGGGGACCCAAGAGACCCAGTACTTC. This translates into CATQGTQETQYF.

The chain employs TRBV18 and TRBJ1-6; D may be TRBD1 (5 bases). From germline, CDR1 is KGHSH and CDR2 LQKENI. This CDR3 region has 13 residues. V was trimmed by 2 bases and J by 7 bases, leaving 6 bases between them. CDR3 in DNA: TGTGCCAGCTCACCAGGGGGAAATTCACCCCTCCACTTT. Its translation: CASSPGGNSPLHF.

This chain uses TRBV11-1 with TRBJ2-5; 7 positions agree with TRBD1. The V and J ends lost 5 bases and 4 bases, in that order; junction bases with no gene match: 7. Germline CDR1 is SGHAT and CDR2 is FQDESV (reference sequence). This CDR3 has 14 amino acids. CDR3 sequence: CASSRMAGGETQYF. The CDR3 nucleotides read TGTGCCAGCAGCCGTATGGCAGGGGGAGAGACCCAGTACTTC.

This clonotype has more than one count but fewer than ten. The rearrangement uses TRBV19 and TRBJ1-2, with D possibly being TRBD1 (5 bases). The CDR3 spans 17 residues. Deletions cut 7 bases from V and 4 bases from J, with 25 bases between. In germline, CDR1 is LNHDA, CDR2 SQIVND (reference sequence). The CDR3 reads CASTPTSAGLSSYGYTF. In nucleotides, the CDR3 is TGTGCCAGTACTCCTACTTCCGCAGGGTTAAGTTCCTATGGCTACACCTTC.

CDR3 in DNA: TGCACCAGCAGCCAAGGAACAGGGGGCGATGTTGATAATTCACCCCTCCACTTT. This gives the protein CTSSQGTGGDVDNSPLHF. This chain links TRBV1 with TRBJ1-6; no DNA check was done on the table's D call, TRBD1. TRBV1 is designated a pseudogene. The CDR3 loop spans 18 amino acids.

V and J are TRBV30 and TRBJ1-1; possibly TRBD1 for D (6 bases). Trimming took off 3 bases at V and 1 base at J, with 9 bases between the two ends. CDR3 length: 13 amino acids. Germline V lookup: CDR1 GTSNPN, CDR2 SVGIG (reference sequence). CDR3 DNA sequence: TGTGCCTGGAGGAAACAGGGGAACACTGAAGCTTTCTTT. This sequence encodes CAWRKQGNTEAFF.

The rearrangement uses TRBV7-9 and TRBJ1-3; 8 bases map to TRBD1. Trimming cost V 0 bases and J 1 base; bases outside gene matches: 5. The length of the CDR3 is 17 residues. The germline gives CDR1 SEHNR, CDR2 FQNEAQ (reference sequence). CDR3 sequence: CASSLATGGGSGNTIYF. For the CDR3, the DNA is TGTGCCAGCAGCTTAGCCACAGGGGGGGGTTCTGGAAACACCATATATTTT.

In its sample, this clonotype was seen a few times. The chain has TRBV27 and TRBJ2-3; 7 nucleotides line up with TRBD2. CDR3 length equals 14 residues. Germline values: CDR1 MNHEY, CDR2 SMNVEV (reference sequence). V was pared by 7 bases and J by 0 bases, with 4 bases of the junction left unmatched. The CDR3 here is CASKGGGSTDTQYF. The CDR3 nucleotides are TGTGCCAGCAAGGGCGGGGGAAGCACAGATACGCAGTATTTT.

The rearrangement joins TRBV5-6 to TRBJ1-5; D is undetermined. Trimming shortened V by 4 bases and J by 5 bases, and 19 bases separated the two germline ends. The CDR3 is 16 amino acids. Germline V lookup: CDR1 SGHDT, CDR2 YYEEEE. CDR3 nucleotide sequence: TGTGCCAGCAGCCGACGAGGAGGGCAACGTCATCAGCCCCAGCATTTT. Its protein is CASSRRGGQRHQPQHF.

V usage is TRBV24-1 and J usage is TRBJ1-2, with no clear D. The CDR3 spans 12 residues. Trimming took off 1 base at V and 6 bases at J, with 5 bases between the two ends. Germline V lookup: CDR1 KGHDR, CDR2 SFDVKD. The CDR3 here is CATSDFMHGYTF. The CDR3 region has the DNA TGTGCCACCAGTGATTTCATGCATGGCTACACCTTC.

This clonotype turned up a few times. The rearrangement uses TRBV5-1 and TRBJ2-7, with a weak D call TRBD1 (5 bases). V lost 3 bases and J 4 bases, leaving 14 bases between the germline ends. CDR1 is SGHRS and CDR2 is YFSETQ in the germline V gene. The CDR3 is made up of 14 amino acids. CDR3 in amino acids: CASSSRTPPYEQYF. The CDR3 nucleotides read TGCGCCAGCAGCTCCCGGACACCCCCATACGAGCAGTACTTC.

This clonotype was found a few times. The chain is built from TRBV9 and TRBJ2-5, with D perhaps TRBD1 or TRBD2 (5 bases each). The V end lost 0 bases, the J end lost 1 base, and 7 bases lay between the germline ends. The germline V gene has CDR1 SGDLS and CDR2 YYNGEE. This CDR3 has 14 residues. The CDR3, as DNA: TGTGCCAGCAGCGTAGGTGGGGGCCAAGAGACCCAGTACTTC. Protein product: CASSVGGGQETQYF.

The chain links TRBV24-1 to TRBJ2-1, with 12 bases fitting TRBD2. Trimming took 4 bases from V and 4 from J; bases not matched to a gene: 10. Germline V lookup: CDR1 KGHDR, CDR2 SFDVKD. The CDR3 totals 18 residues. This CDR3 reads CATSELAGGPTLYNEQFF. The CDR3 DNA sequence: TGTGCCACCAGTGAACTAGCGGGAGGCCCCACCCTTTACAATGAGCAGTTCTTC.

The gene calls are TRBV7-9 and TRBJ2-5; 12 nucleotides agree with TRBD2. V shed 5 bases and J 4 bases; nucleotides not matched to a gene: 8. The CDR3 has 16 residues. Germline-derived CDR1 and CDR2 are SEHNR and FQNEAQ (reference sequence). CDR3 sequence reads: CASSPRLAGERETQYF. Here the CDR3 DNA reads TGTGCCAGCAGCCCTCGACTAGCGGGAGAACGAGAGACCCAGTACTTC.